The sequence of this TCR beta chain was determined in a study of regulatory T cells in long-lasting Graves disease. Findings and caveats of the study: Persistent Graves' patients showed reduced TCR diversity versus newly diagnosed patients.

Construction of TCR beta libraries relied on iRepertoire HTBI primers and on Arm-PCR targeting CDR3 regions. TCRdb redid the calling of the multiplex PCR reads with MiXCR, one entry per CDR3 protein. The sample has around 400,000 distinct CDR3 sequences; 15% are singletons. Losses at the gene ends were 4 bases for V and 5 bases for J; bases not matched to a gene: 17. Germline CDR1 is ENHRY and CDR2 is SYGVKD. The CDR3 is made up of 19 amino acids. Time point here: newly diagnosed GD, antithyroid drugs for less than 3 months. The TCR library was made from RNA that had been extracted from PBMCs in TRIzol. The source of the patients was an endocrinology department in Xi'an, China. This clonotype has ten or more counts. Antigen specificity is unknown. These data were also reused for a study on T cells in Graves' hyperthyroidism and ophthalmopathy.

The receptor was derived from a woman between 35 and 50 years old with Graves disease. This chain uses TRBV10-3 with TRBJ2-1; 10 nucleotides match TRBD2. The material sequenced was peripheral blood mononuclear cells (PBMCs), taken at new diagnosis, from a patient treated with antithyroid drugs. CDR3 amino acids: CAISVELAGPTRLNNEQFF. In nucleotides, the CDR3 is TGTGCCATCAGTGTAGAACTAGCGGGACCCACTAGACTTAACAATGAGCAGTTCTTC.